This T cell receptor (beta chain) comes out of a study of human CD8 memory T cell subsets. It was UMI-labeled 5' RACE by which the TCR beta libraries were made. After re-calling the 5' RACE reads, TCRdb lists one entry per CDR3 protein, DNA absent. In total, the table holds some 7,900 distinct CDR3 sequences. With respect to this clonotype: What it recognizes is unknown.

Study-wide points: Precursor exhausted and stem-like memory T cell repertoires shared minimal overlap.

The CDR3 consists of 16 residues. Germline V gene lookup returns CDR1 MNHEY and CDR2 SVGAGI. CCR7+ PD-1+ TIGIT+ early memory CD8+ T cells with exhausted-like traits constituted the TPEX cells. The PBMC were taken from buffy coats (from healthy donors). The sample taken for sequencing was CD8+ T cells from PBMCs. V and J are TRBV6-5 and TRBJ2-7; TCRdb designates TRBD2, a call that cannot be tested without DNA. The TCR originated in a human donor in good health. The CDR3 loop reads CASSQNPATAAYEQYF.